Detailed here is one T cell receptor (beta chain). With 0 bases clipped from V and 5 bases from J, the junction kept 5 bases outside the gene matches. Germline CDR1 is SNHLY and CDR2 is FYNNEI. The CDR3 runs to 16 residues. This sample was included in a study of T cells in localized non-small cell lung cancer. Repertoires were generated with immunoSEQ multiplex PCR, while TCRdb's copy carries only in-frame clones and drops some. The sample holds approximately 29,000 clones; around four fifths are singletons and the top ten take around 35%. The receptor comes from a male donor older than 55 with stage II squamous cell lung carcinoma. This specimen consisted of peripheral blood, obtained before any cancer treatment. The V gene is TRBV2, the J gene TRBJ2-5; 11 bases are shared with TRBD1. Written as DNA, the CDR3 is TGTGCCAGCAGTGAAGCCCGGACAGGGGGCGTGGAGACCCAGTACTTC. It yields the protein CASSEARTGGVETQYF. The full variable domain, with the rest looked up from reference TRBV2 and TRBJ2-5, is EPEVTQTPSHQVTQMGQEVILRCVPISNHLYFYWYRQILGQKVEFLVSFYNNEISEKSEIFDDQFSVERPDGSNFTLKIRSTKLEDSAMYFCASSEARTGGVETQYFGPGTRLLVL.